This T cell receptor (beta chain) was recorded in a study of radiotherapy plus CTLA-4 blockade in lung cancer. Background on the study: The study recorded objective responses in 15% to 20% of patients and disease control in roughly 34%.

This clone was observed a single time. As yet, its antigen is unknown. CDR1 SGHTA and CDR2 FQGNSA come from the germline V gene. V dropped 2 bases and J dropped 4 bases, with 4 bases sitting between them. The CDR3 loop spans 12 amino acids. Ipilimumab CTLA-4 blockade and focal radiation were given to patients with chemo-refractory metastatic non-small-cell lung cancer. Here immunoSEQ multiplex PCR was the method, and the copy in TCRdb shows in-frame clones only, minus some. The profile covers 85,000 to 90,000 clones, with 70% to 90% appearing a single time and around 17% taken by the ten largest. Findings and limits, study-wide: Expansion of tumor-derived TCR clones was observed in blood after radiotherapy plus ipilimumab.

The TCR comes from a human donor with non-small cell lung cancer that progressed on radiotherapy plus ipilimumab. Sample: peripheral blood, taken from a patient treated with radiotherapy plus ipilimumab. This sequence joins TRBV7-2 and TRBJ2-3, with D uncertain. CDR3 bases: TGTGCCAGCAGCTTAACGGCAGATACGCAGTATTTT. It encodes CASSLTADTQYF.